This T cell receptor beta chain is drawn from a study of molecular identifiers for immune sequencing clone quantification (dated by TCRdb to 2016 to 2018). Turning to the overall study: For a replicate experiment, RNA from around 20,000 or 100,000 naive CD8 T cells was divided into five aliquots, of which four were sequenced. This methods study used CD8 T cells to benchmark TCR RNA copy counting and molecular-identifier clustering-based TCR repertoire sequencing (MIDCIRS). General study outcomes and caveats: Even against a background of approximately 1 million naive CD8 T cells, spiked-in Jurkat TCR RNA amounting to a single cell's worth was reported to be detectable. The sizes of highly expanded clones could end up underestimated when identical TCR molecules share a barcode. Modeling estimated roughly 3 recovered TCR RNA copies per cell, compared with about 9.3 by digital PCR, which implies around 30% capture efficiency. In CMV-specific effector cells, over 99% of molecules were held by clones above 20 RNA copies, whereas under 1% of molecules were held by such clones in naive cells. When barcode sub-clustering was not used, chimeric consensus sequences inflated TCR diversity, with chimeras reaching as high as 47%. Spiked-in Jurkat TCR RNA (approximately 10 copies' worth), which is not part of the donor repertoire, was contained in the naive libraries.

The CDR3 spans 14 residues, from the cysteine through the phenylalanine. CDR3 DNA only is kept here, 42 bases in frame from base 1. Trimming leaves V shorter by 6 bases and J shorter by 8 bases, with the junction holding 7 bases beyond the gene matches. Library construction relied on PCR. The run used an Illumina HiSeq 4000. Bulk TCR libraries were made following a previously described method, with the TCR primers given in Table S5. The Qiagen AllPrep DNA/RNA kit was used to purify total RNA. Before analysis, reads from multiple sequencing runs of one library were combined. The authors' analysis ran thus. Reads were retained only if an exact TCR constant sequence was present, and the retained reads were trimmed to 150 nt and grouped according to their 12-nt molecular barcodes. Within each barcode group, reads were sub-clustered at a 15% Levenshtein threshold, and quality-weighted consensus sequences were built per RNA molecule. Non-functional sequences were discarded, and so were lower-count sequences lying one edit away from another sequence. Based on a fit of two negative binomial distributions, barcode sub-clusters having less than 20% of the maximum read count were discarded. Using fastp trimming at Q25 and MiXCR clonotype assembly, TCRdb reanalyzed the public sequencing data and kept in-frame beta chains. Every entry covers one CDR3 protein and lists the most common genes and DNA from its rows. The V and J calls reflect TCRdb's pipeline rather than the authors' work. This sample holds approximately 670,000 distinct CDR3 sequences; 20% were observed only once. The ten top clones hold 0.85% to 0.9% of the sample.

Naive CD8 T cell libraries were made from 20,000 to 1,000,000 sorted cells using 10%, 30% or 50% of purified RNA. Naive CD8 T cells were FACS-sorted as CD8+CD4-CCR7+CD45RA+ on a BD FACSAria II into RLT Plus buffer. To test detection sensitivity, Jurkat RNA equivalent to ten TCR copies was spiked into samples of about 19,000-1,000,000 naive CD8 T cells. CD8 T cells were enriched with RosetteSep CD8+ T Cell Enrichment Cocktail and Ficoll-Paque, followed by ACK red cell lysis. Details on this clonotype: This receptor's antigen is unknown. No much larger clone is present one base from it, and per-base qualities are unavailable.

The chain is assembled from TRBV12-3 or TRBV12-4 and TRBJ2-1, with TRBD1 identical over 10 junction bases. Material: naive CD8+ T cells from blood, with Jurkat cell RNA spiked in. In light of the paper, this sample's cell subset or site label describes: FACS-sorted CD8+CD4-CCR7+CD45RA+ naive T cells. The receptor's source is a human donor in good health. Some libraries in this study had Jurkat cell RNA spiked in. The CDR3 amino acid sequence is: CASRNLGTGDEQFF. The DNA reads TGTGCCAGCAGGAACCTCGGGACAGGGGATGAGCAGTTCTTC.